This passage covers 28 T cell receptor beta chains from one sample sequenced in a study of T cell responses to AZD1222 COVID-19 vaccine. The protocol was immunoSEQ multiplex PCR, while the TCRdb copy is restricted to in-frame clones and leaves out a portion. The sample carries 140,000 or so clones, over 85% recorded once. The material was peripheral blood, obtained on day 0 of AZD1222 vaccination. The receptor set was obtained from an adult in good health.

The chain combines TRBV19 with TRBJ1-3, with D tentatively TRBD1 (6 bases). Deletions cut 11 bases from V and 3 bases from J, with 17 bases between. This CDR3 region has 14 residues. Germline assignment: CDR1 LNHDA and CDR2 SQIVND (reference sequence). In DNA, the CDR3 is TGTGCCTCCTTTTCGGGGGCAGGTGGAAACACCATATATTTT. Amino acid sequence: CASFSGAGGNTIYF.

The chain combines TRBV11-1 with TRBJ1-1; 10 positions match TRBD1. Germline loops: CDR1 SGHAT, CDR2 FQDESV (reference sequence). This CDR3 is built from 14 residues. With 5 bases clipped from V and 4 bases from J, the junction kept 4 bases outside the gene matches. The CDR3 region is CASSQRTGGTEAFF. The CDR3 bases are TGTGCCAGCAGCCAACGGACAGGGGGCACTGAAGCTTTCTTT.

A single count supports this clone. The rearrangement links TRBV5-4 to TRBJ1-2; TRBD1 matches 7 bases. The CDR3 covers 15 residues. V lost 2 bases to trimming and J lost 5 bases; unmatched junction nucleotides: 9. Germline loops: CDR1 SGHNT, CDR2 YYREEE (reference sequence). In nucleotides, the CDR3 is TGTGCCAGCAGCTTCGACCGGGACAGCCTTTATGGCTACACCTTC. Translating it yields CASSFDRDSLYGYTF.

This clone was observed a single time. The rearrangement joins TRBV2 to TRBJ2-4; 10 nucleotides match TRBD1. V shed 7 bases, J shed 6 bases, and the junction held 9 bases outside the gene matches. In germline, CDR1 is SNHLY, CDR2 FYNNEI. There are 15 residues in the CDR3. The CDR3 protein is CASILDRGERNIQYF. CDR3 sequence (DNA): TGTGCCAGCATTCTGGACAGGGGGGAGAGAAACATTCAGTACTTC.

The chain employs TRBV5-4 and TRBJ2-2, with D possibly being TRBD1 (6 bases). The length of the CDR3 is 13 residues. From germline, CDR1 is SGHNT and CDR2 YYREEE (reference sequence). V was pared by 3 bases and J by 6 bases, with 9 bases between. The CDR3 bases are TGTGCCAGCAGCTCGACAGGACCCGGGGAGCTGTTTTTT. It is translated as CASSSTGPGELFF.

The V gene is TRBV5-1, the J gene TRBJ1-4; a weak D match, TRBD1 (5 bases). This CDR3 is 14 amino acids long. Germline values: CDR1 SGHRS, CDR2 YFSETQ. V was shortened by 3 bases and J by 8 bases, with 14 bases between the two germline ends. In nucleotides, the CDR3 is TGCGCCAGCAGCTCCTGGGGCTCGGGAGAAAAACTGTTTTTT. It is translated as CASSSWGSGEKLFF.

This clone has more than one count but fewer than ten. V is TRBV29-1 and J is TRBJ2-7; 7 bases are shared with TRBD2. Trimming removed 4 bases from V and 7 bases from J; junction bases left unmatched: 10. Germline V gene lookup returns CDR1 SQVTM and CDR2 ANQGSEA. The CDR3 runs to 13 residues. CDR3: CSVGGPPGGEQYF. The CDR3 DNA follows: TGCAGCGTTGGGGGACCTCCGGGGGGAGAGCAGTACTTC.

This clone was detected only once. This chain's CDR3 is CASSQFTRGDDIQYF. In nucleotides, the CDR3 is TGTGCCAGCAGCCAATTTACTAGAGGGGACGACATTCAGTACTTC. The genes are TRBV14 and TRBJ2-4; TRBD1 or TRBD2 may be the D gene (5 bases each). CDR3 length: 15 residues. V was cut by 2 bases and J by 8 bases, with 16 bases left in between. Per the germline V gene, CDR1 is SGHDN and CDR2 is FVKESK.

The chain couples TRBV27 to TRBJ2-3, with 8 bases identical to TRBD2. CDR1 and CDR2 from the germline V gene are MNHEY and SMNVEV (reference sequence). The V gene end was trimmed by 3 bases and the J gene end by 1 base; junction bases not matched to a gene: 6. The CDR3 consists of 16 residues. CDR3 residues: CASSLLTGRGTDTQYF. In DNA form, the CDR3 reads TGTGCCAGCAGTTTGCTGACCGGGAGGGGCACAGATACGCAGTATTTT.

The genes are TRBV11-2 and TRBJ1-3; D unclear. Trimming cost V 0 bases and J 0 bases, with 6 bases left between them. This CDR3 is built from 15 residues. From germline, CDR1 is SGHAT and CDR2 FQNNGV. The CDR3 sequence is CASSLEWSSGNTIYF. CDR3 nucleotide sequence: TGTGCCAGCAGCTTAGAATGGAGCTCTGGAAACACCATATATTTT.

The chain couples TRBV7-9 to TRBJ2-7; no firm D call. The ends were cut back, 1 base at V and 6 bases at J, with 10 bases in the middle. Germline V gene data show CDR1 as SEHNR and CDR2 as FQNEAQ (reference sequence). This CDR3 is 13 amino acids long. CDR3 nucleotide sequence: TGTGCCAGCAGCTTAGGAAGTGTTGGCGAGCAGTACTTC. Translating gives CASSLGSVGEQYF. The full variable domain, its missing parts supplied by reference TRBV7-9 and TRBJ2-7, is DTGVSQNPRHKITKRGQNVTFRCDPISEHNRLYWYRQTLGQGPEFLTYFQNEAQLEKSRLLSDRFSAERPKGSFSTLEIQRTEQGDSAMYLCASSLGSVGEQYFGPGTRLTVT.

J is TRBJ2-3 and V is TRBV2, with 10 bases identical to TRBD1. The trim removed 11 bases at V and 4 bases at J, leaving 6 bases unmatched. CDR1 and CDR2 (germline): SNHLY, FYNNEI. The CDR3 is 13 residues long. The CDR3 coding sequence is TGTGCCGGAGGGGACAGGGGCTCAGATACGCAGTATTTT. Amino acids: CAGGDRGSDTQYF. The entire variable domain, with the rest obtained from reference TRBV2 and TRBJ2-3, is as follows: EPEVTQTPSHQVTQMGQEVILRCVPISNHLYFYWYRQILGQKVEFLVSFYNNEISEKSEIFDDQFSVERPDGSNFTLKIRSTKLEDSAMYFCAGGDRGSDTQYFGPGTRLTVL.

This clone came up once. V gene TRBV21-1 combines with J gene TRBJ2-7; the table's D call, TRBD1, was not checked against the DNA. TRBV21-1 represents a pseudogene. The CDR3 sequence is 19 residues long. CDR3 nucleotides: TGTGCCAGCAGCCCCTCCTACAGGGCCTCCCGGGACGGAGCCTACGAGCAGTACTTC. This codes for CASSPSYRASRDGAYEQYF.

The chain couples TRBV4-1 to TRBJ1-5; TRBD1 is a possible D gene (5 bases). The length of the CDR3 is 17 residues. The germline V gene encodes CDR1 MGHRA and CDR2 YSYEKL. V lost 0 bases, J lost 5 bases, and 17 bases lay in between. Here the CDR3 reads CASSQDRMPGKDQPQHF. CDR3 bases: TGCGCCAGCAGCCAAGATCGAATGCCAGGGAAAGATCAGCCCCAGCATTTT.

This clone came up once. The CDR3 DNA reads as TGTGCCAGCAGTTTCCCCCAGCGGAATTCACCCCTCCACTTT. This codes for CASSFPQRNSPLHF. The V and J genes are TRBV6-6 and TRBJ1-6; D is uncertain. The germline V gene encodes CDR1 MNHNY and CDR2 SVGAGI (reference sequence). This CDR3 is built from 14 residues. Trimming cost V 4 bases and J 7 bases, with 11 bases left between them.

The chain couples TRBV10-1 to TRBJ1-1, with no clear D. Germline V gene data show CDR1 as WNHNN and CDR2 as SYGVQD (reference sequence). V was clipped by 9 bases and J by 4 bases, with 9 bases between them. The CDR3 totals 11 residues. The CDR3: CASIRSTEAFF. In DNA form, the CDR3 reads TGCGCCAGTATCCGGAGCACTGAAGCTTTCTTT.

The J gene is TRBJ2-5, the V gene TRBV18; D call uncertain. Trimming left V 0 bases short and J 5 bases short, with 19 bases between. Per the germline V gene, CDR1 is KGHSH and CDR2 is LQKENI. CDR3 length equals 17 residues. CDR3 nucleotides: TGTGCCAGCTCACCACCCGAGCCCCCCGTTGGCAGGGAGACCCAGTACTTC. Translating gives CASSPPEPPVGRETQYF.

The rearrangement uses TRBV9 and TRBJ2-7; 12 bases match TRBD2. Germline V gene sequence: CDR1 SGDLS, CDR2 YYNGEE. V was pared by 4 bases and J by 6 bases, with 14 bases of the junction left unmatched. This CDR3 has 17 amino acids. The CDR3 loop is CASSSSLGLAGNPEQYF. In DNA, the CDR3 is TGTGCCAGCAGCTCCTCCCTTGGACTAGCGGGAAATCCCGAGCAGTACTTC.

The count of this clone is one. The chain combines TRBV6-4 with TRBJ2-3; D uncertain. The CDR3 totals 13 residues. V was clipped by 5 bases and J by 1 base, with 7 bases between them. Germline assignment: CDR1 MRHNA and CDR2 SNTAGT. As DNA, the CDR3 is TGTGCCAGCAGTCTCACCGGCACAGATACGCAGTATTTT. It translates to CASSLTGTDTQYF.

The chain links TRBV6-5 to TRBJ1-3; possibly TRBD1 for D (5 bases). V lost 5 bases, J lost 6 bases, and 14 bases lay in between. The CDR3 contains 14 residues. Germline V CDR1 and CDR2: MNHEY, SVGAGI. In nucleotides, the CDR3 is TGTGCCAGCAGTCCAACTAGGGGCTCAAACACCATATATTTT. The encoded protein is CASSPTRGSNTIYF.

This rearrangement joins TRBV27 to TRBJ2-7; 9 nucleotides align to TRBD2. From germline, CDR1 is MNHEY and CDR2 SMNVEV (reference sequence). Germline trimming cut 2 bases from V and 7 bases from J; bases unmatched to any gene: 18. This CDR3 is 18 amino acids long. In DNA, the CDR3 is TGTGCCAGCAGTTTACACCCCTCCCTAGTAGCGGGAGTGGGTGAGCAGTACTTC. Residues: CASSLHPSLVAGVGEQYF.

This rearrangement joins TRBV30 to TRBJ2-7; D uncertain. CDR3 length: 14 amino acids. V was cut by 2 bases and J by 0 bases, with 11 bases left in between. Germline V gene sequence: CDR1 GTSNPN, CDR2 SVGIG (reference sequence). The CDR3: CAWSLDGDSYEQYF. As DNA, the CDR3 is TGTGCCTGGAGTCTCGACGGCGACTCCTACGAGCAGTACTTC.

This sequence joins TRBV4-2 and TRBJ2-2; 8 bases are shared with TRBD1. V lost 4 bases to trimming and J lost 1 base; unmatched junction nucleotides: 20. The CDR3 has 21 residues. In germline, CDR1 is LGHNA, CDR2 YNFKEQ. The CDR3 sequence: CASSPNRPGTGPNLNTGELFF. DNA of the CDR3: TGTGCCAGCAGCCCTAATCGACCCGGGACAGGCCCAAACCTGAACACCGGGGAGCTGTTTTTT.

This clone appeared once. The chain joins TRBV10-3 to TRBJ1-5; D gene uncertain. Between the trimmed V and J ends, which lost 0 bases and 4 bases, there was a span of 4 bases. Germline CDR1 is ENHRY and CDR2 is SYGVKD. This CDR3 region has 13 residues. The CDR3 DNA reads as TGTGCCATCAGTGAGTCGGGGAATCAGCCCCAGCATTTT. It translates to CAISESGNQPQHF.

This clone has a single count. The chain carries TRBV7-9 and TRBJ1-4, with 11 nucleotides matching TRBD1. Germline values: CDR1 SEHNR, CDR2 FQNEAQ (reference sequence). The trim removed 3 bases at V and 2 bases at J, leaving 11 bases unmatched. The CDR3 runs 19 residues. The CDR3 reads CASSLPDGQGATTNEKLFF. The CDR3 DNA sequence: TGTGCCAGCAGCTTGCCCGACGGACAGGGGGCGACGACTAATGAAAAACTGTTTTTT.

The chain recombines TRBV9 with TRBJ2-1; no clear D. The CDR3 has 13 residues. Trimming took off 0 bases at V and 5 bases at J, with 6 bases between the two ends. Germline V gene data show CDR1 as SGDLS and CDR2 as YYNGEE. CDR3 sequence: CASSVGGNNEQFF. CDR3 bases: TGTGCCAGCAGCGTAGGTGGAAACAATGAGCAGTTCTTC.

This rearrangement joins TRBV30 to TRBJ1-3, with a possible D match to TRBD1 (5 bases). The CDR3 extends over 16 amino acids. Germline V gene sequence: CDR1 GTSNPN, CDR2 SVGIG (reference sequence). Trimming pared 2 bases from V and 5 bases from J, leaving 19 bases between. The CDR3 nucleotides are TGTGCCTGGAGTTCTGCCCTCAGGGATCGGAGAAACACCATATATTTT. Its protein product is CAWSSALRDRRNTIYF.

The chain combines TRBV5-1 with TRBJ1-1; D perhaps matches TRBD1 (5 bases). The germline V gene has CDR1 SGHRS and CDR2 YFSETQ. This CDR3 has 12 residues. Trimming stripped 0 bases from V and 10 bases from J, with 10 bases between. In nucleotides, the CDR3 is TGCGCCAGCAGCTTGGGTACGGGGGGAGCTTTCTTT. Its translation: CASSLGTGGAFF.